The source of this T cell receptor (beta chain) is a study of blood T cell repertoires in COVID-19. This CDR3 comprises 15 residues. Germline V gives CDR1 MDHEN, CDR2 SYDVKM. V gave up 5 bases and J gave up 7 bases; unmatched junction bases: 11. Enrollees, about 18 to 95 years old, lived in approximately 25 US areas. Original methodology: Quantification of nucleated cells was approximated via reference gene primer amplification. This table comes from immunoSEQ multiplex PCR, and its TCRdb copy is limited to in-frame clones, with some not included. V and J calls and clone size are as listed in that table; D and trimming were resolved from the DNA. The table lists more than 300,000 clones, more than 75% of them singletons.

The chain couples TRBV28 to TRBJ1-5; 7 bases map to TRBD1. This receptor was obtained from a man aged 25-45 years who had recovered from COVID-19. The sequenced material came from PBMCs or T cells enriched from blood (not recorded which). Written as DNA, the CDR3 is TGTGCCAGCAGTCGAACCGCACGACAGGGCCAGCCCCAGCATTTT. Translation: CASSRTARQGQPQHF.